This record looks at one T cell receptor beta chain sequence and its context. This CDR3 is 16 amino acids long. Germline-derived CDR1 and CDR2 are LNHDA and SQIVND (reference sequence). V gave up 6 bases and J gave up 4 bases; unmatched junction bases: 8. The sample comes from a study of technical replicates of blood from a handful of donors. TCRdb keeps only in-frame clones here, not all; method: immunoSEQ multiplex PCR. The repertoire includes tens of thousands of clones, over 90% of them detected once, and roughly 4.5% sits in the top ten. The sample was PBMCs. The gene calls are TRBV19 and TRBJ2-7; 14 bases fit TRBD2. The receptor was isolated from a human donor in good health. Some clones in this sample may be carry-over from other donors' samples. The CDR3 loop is CASRPGLAGEGYEQYF. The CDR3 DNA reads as TGTGCCAGTAGACCGGGACTAGCGGGAGAGGGATACGAGCAGTACTTC.